Shown below are 7 T cell receptor beta chains from a single sample sequenced in a study of blood T cells in healthy people across ages. With a J-beta primer mix and a sample-barcoded 5' primer, a second PCR ran about 6 to 11 cycles. TCRdb analysed the 5' RACE reads with MiXCR anew, one entry per CDR3 protein. The sample holds 800,000 to 950,000 distinct CDR3 sequences; around 29% are singletons and the top ten take roughly a tenth. This sample was also put to use in a study of T cells of mothers and their children.

Sequenced sample: blood. Receptor source: a woman in her forties in good health.

The J gene is TRBJ2-2, the V gene TRBV12-3 or TRBV12-4, with no clear D. The CDR3 extends over 15 amino acids. The V and J ends lost 3 bases and 0 bases respectively, with 8 bases between them. Here the CDR3 DNA reads TGTGCCAGCAGTTTGAACAAGGCGAACACCGGGGAGCTGTTTTTT. Its translation is CASSLNKANTGELFF.

This clonotype was recorded many times. V and J are TRBV3-1 and TRBJ2-3, with TRBD1 matching 7 bases. J was trimmed by 3 bases and V by 9 bases; bases with no gene match: 6. CDR1 and CDR2 from the germline V gene are LGHDT and YNNKEL (reference sequence). This CDR3 is built from 13 residues. In nucleotides, the CDR3 is TGTGCCAGGAGACCAGGGGGAACAGATACGCAGTATTTT. It translates to CARRPGGTDTQYF.

This clonotype was detected only a few times. A single base separates this from a much larger clone, so it may be a read error. The V call is TRBV6-1, the J call TRBJ1-1; D might be TRBD1 (6 bases). Trimming left V 6 bases short and J 1 base short, with 12 bases between. This CDR3 comprises 14 residues. From germline, CDR1 is MNHNS and CDR2 SASEGT. CDR3 sequence reads: CASRLTTGNTEAFF. The CDR3 DNA reads TGTGCCAGCAGGCTAACGACAGGGAACACTGAAGCTTTCTTT.

The sample holds many counts of this clonotype. J is TRBJ2-7 and V is TRBV7-6; maybe TRBD2 (5 bases). Germline assignment: CDR1 SGHVS and CDR2 FNYEAQ. V was trimmed by 2 bases and J by 2 bases, leaving 13 bases between them. CDR3 length: 15 residues. This CDR3 reads CASSLSDGVTYEQYF. For the CDR3, the DNA is TGTGCCAGCAGCTTATCCGACGGGGTAACCTACGAGCAGTACTTC.

This clonotype was observed many times. The junction differs from germline at one of its ends, possibly a read error. This sequence joins TRBV5-1 and TRBJ2-7, with D possibly being TRBD2 (5 bases). This CDR3 contains 13 residues. Germline loops: CDR1 SGHRS, CDR2 YFSETQ. In nucleotides, the CDR3 is TGTGCCAGCAGTTTTGGGAGCTCCTACGAGCAGTACTTC. As protein: CASSFGSSYEQYF.

This clonotype was detected only a few times. This chain connects TRBV5-1 to TRBJ2-3, with 14 bases matching TRBD2. The germline V gene has CDR1 SGHRS and CDR2 YFSETQ. V was clipped by 3 bases and J by 1 base; unmatched bases: 4. CDR3 length: 17 amino acids. The CDR3 sequence is CASSSGTSGGGTDTQYF. The DNA of the CDR3 is TGCGCCAGCAGCTCCGGGACTAGCGGGGGAGGCACAGATACGCAGTATTTT.

This clonotype was detected a few times. The chain joins TRBV25-1 to TRBJ1-2, with no clear D. This CDR3 contains 12 residues. CDR1 is MGHDK and CDR2 is SYGVNS in the germline V gene. V was clipped by 7 bases and J by 4 bases, with 10 bases between them. The CDR3: CASTEGSYGYTF. The CDR3 bases are TGTGCCAGCACCGAGGGTTCCTATGGCTACACCTTC.